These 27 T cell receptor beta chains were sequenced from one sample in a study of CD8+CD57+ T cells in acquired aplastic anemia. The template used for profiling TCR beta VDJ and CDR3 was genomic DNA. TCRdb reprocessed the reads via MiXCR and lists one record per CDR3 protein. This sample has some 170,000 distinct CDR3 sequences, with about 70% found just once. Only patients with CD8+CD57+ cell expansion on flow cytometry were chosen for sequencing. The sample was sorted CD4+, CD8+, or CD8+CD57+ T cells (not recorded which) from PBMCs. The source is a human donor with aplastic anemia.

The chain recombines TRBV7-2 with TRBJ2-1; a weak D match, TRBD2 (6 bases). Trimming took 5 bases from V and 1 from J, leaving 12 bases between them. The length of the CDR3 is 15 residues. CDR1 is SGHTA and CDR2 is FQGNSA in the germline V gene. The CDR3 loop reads CASSPGGKSYNEQFF. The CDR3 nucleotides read TGTGCCAGCAGCCCCGGAGGGAAATCCTACAATGAGCAGTTCTTC.

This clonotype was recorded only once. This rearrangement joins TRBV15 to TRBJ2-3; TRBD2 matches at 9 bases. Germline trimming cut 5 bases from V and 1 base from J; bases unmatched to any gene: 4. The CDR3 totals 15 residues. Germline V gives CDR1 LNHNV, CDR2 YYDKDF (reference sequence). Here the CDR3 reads CATSGRLAGTDTQYF. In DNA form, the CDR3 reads TGTGCCACCAGCGGTAGACTAGCGGGCACAGATACGCAGTATTTT.

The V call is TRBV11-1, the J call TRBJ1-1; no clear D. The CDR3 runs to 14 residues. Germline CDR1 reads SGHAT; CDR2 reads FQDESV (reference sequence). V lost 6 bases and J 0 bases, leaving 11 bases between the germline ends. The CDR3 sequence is CASSLPGVNTEAFF. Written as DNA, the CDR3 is TGTGCCAGCAGTTTACCTGGGGTGAACACTGAAGCTTTCTTT.

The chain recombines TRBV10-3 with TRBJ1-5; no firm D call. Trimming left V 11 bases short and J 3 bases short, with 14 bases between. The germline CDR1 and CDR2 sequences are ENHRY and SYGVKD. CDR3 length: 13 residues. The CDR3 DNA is TGTGCCTCTCGGGGTTTGATCAATCAGCCCCAGCATTTT. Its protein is CASRGLINQPQHF.

CDR3 coding DNA: TGTGCCAGCAGCTGGGACAGGGTTTGGGCCGGAACGGGTGAGACCCAGTACTTC. Translating it yields CASSWDRVWAGTGETQYF. J is TRBJ2-5 and V is TRBV7-9, with 9 positions matching TRBD1. CDR1 and CDR2 from the germline V gene are SEHNR and FQNEAQ (reference sequence). This CDR3 is 18 amino acids long. V dropped 4 bases and J dropped 5; count of bases not matched to a gene: 17.

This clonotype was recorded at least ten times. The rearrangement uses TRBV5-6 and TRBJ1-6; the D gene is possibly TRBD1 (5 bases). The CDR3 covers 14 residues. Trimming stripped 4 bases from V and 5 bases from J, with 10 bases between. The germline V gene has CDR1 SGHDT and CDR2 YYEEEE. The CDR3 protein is CASSPDMNNSPLHF. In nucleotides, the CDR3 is TGTGCCAGCAGCCCGGACATGAATAATTCACCCCTCCACTTT.

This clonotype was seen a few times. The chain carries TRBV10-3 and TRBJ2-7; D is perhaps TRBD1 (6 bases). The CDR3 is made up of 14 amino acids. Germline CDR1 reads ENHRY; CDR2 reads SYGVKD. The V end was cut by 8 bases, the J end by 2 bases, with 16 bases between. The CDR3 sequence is CAIGEQGNPYEQYF. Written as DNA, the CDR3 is TGTGCCATCGGCGAACAGGGAAACCCCTACGAGCAGTACTTC.

The CDR3 region has the DNA TGCAGCGTAAACGACAGGAGGGAAGCTTTCTTT. This sequence encodes CSVNDRREAFF. V and J are TRBV29-1 and TRBJ1-1, with D possibly TRBD1 on 6 matching bases. In germline, CDR1 is SQVTM, CDR2 ANQGSEA. CDR3 size: 11 residues. The germline V and J ends were trimmed by 6 bases and 8 bases, with 13 bases remaining between them.

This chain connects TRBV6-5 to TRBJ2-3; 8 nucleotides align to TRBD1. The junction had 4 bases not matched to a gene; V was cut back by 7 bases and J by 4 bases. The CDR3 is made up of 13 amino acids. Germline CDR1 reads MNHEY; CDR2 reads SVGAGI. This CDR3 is CASTRQGSDTQYF. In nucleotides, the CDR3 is TGTGCCAGCACGCGACAGGGGTCAGATACGCAGTATTTT.

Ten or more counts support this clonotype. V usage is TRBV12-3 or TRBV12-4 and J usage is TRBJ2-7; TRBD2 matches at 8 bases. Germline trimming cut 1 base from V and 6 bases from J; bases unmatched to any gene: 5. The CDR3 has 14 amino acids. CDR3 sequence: CASSLGAGVAEQYF. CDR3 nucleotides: TGTGCCAGCAGTTTAGGAGCGGGAGTTGCCGAGCAGTACTTC.

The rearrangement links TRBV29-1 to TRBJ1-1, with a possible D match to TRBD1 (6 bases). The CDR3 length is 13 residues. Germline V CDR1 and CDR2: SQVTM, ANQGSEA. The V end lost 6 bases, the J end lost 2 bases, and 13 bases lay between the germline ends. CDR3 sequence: CSVGGTHNTEAFF. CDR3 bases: TGCAGCGTGGGCGGGACACACAACACTGAAGCTTTCTTT. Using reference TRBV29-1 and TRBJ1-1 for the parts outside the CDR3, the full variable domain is SAVISQKPSRDICQRGTSLTIQCQVDSQVTMMFWYRQQPGQSLTLIATANQGSEATYESGFVIDKFPISRPNLTFSTLTVSNMSPEDSSIYLCSVGGTHNTEAFFGQGTRLTVV.

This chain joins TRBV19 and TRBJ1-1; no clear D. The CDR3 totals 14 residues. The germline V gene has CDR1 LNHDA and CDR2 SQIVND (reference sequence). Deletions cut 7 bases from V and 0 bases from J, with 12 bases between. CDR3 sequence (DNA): TGTGCCAGTATTTCATCCGATCTGAACACTGAAGCTTTCTTT. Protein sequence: CASISSDLNTEAFF.

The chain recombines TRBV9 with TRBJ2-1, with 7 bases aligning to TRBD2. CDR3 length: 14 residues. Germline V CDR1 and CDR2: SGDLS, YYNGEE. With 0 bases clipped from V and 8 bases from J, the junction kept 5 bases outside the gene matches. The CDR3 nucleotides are TGTGCCAGCAGCGTAGAGCTAGCGGCGCATGAGCAGTTCTTC. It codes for CASSVELAAHEQFF.

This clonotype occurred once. The CDR3 nucleotides read TGCGCCAGCAGCCAAGACTGGCTCTACGAGCAGTACTTC. Residues: CASSQDWLYEQYF. The V gene is TRBV4-3, the J gene TRBJ2-7; D not certain. Germline CDR1 and CDR2: LGHNA and YSLEER. The CDR3 covers 13 residues. V lost 0 bases and J 3 bases, leaving 6 bases between the germline ends.

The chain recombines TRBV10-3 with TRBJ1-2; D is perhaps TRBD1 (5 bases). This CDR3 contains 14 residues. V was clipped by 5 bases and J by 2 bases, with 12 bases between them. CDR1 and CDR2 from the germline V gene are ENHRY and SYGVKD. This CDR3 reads CAISKDIRNYGYTF. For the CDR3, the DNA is TGTGCCATCAGTAAGGACATCAGAAACTATGGCTACACCTTC.

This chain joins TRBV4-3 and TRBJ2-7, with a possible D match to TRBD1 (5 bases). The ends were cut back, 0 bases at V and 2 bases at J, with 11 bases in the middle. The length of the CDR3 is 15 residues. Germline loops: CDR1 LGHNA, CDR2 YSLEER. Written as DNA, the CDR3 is TGCGCCAGCAGCCAAGATCGAACAGGAACCTACGAGCAGTACTTC. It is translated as CASSQDRTGTYEQYF.

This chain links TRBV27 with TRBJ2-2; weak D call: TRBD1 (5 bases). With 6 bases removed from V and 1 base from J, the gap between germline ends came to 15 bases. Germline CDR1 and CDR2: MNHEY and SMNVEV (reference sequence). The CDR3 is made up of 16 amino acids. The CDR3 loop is CASSPTNGQNTGELFF. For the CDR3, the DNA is TGTGCCAGCAGCCCCACCAACGGACAGAACACCGGGGAGCTGTTTTTT.

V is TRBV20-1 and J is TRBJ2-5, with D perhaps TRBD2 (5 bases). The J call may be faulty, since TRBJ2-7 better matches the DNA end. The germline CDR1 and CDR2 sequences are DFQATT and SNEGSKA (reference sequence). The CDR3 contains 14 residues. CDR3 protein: CSASGRGSSYEQYF. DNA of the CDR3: TGCAGTGCTAGTGGCCGCGGGTCCTCCTACGAGCAGTACTTC.

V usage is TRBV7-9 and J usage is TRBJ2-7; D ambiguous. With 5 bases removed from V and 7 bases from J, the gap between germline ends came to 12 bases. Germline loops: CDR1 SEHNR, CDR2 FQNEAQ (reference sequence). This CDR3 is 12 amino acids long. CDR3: CASSQRSKEQYF. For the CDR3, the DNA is TGTGCCAGCAGCCAAAGATCTAAGGAGCAGTACTTC.

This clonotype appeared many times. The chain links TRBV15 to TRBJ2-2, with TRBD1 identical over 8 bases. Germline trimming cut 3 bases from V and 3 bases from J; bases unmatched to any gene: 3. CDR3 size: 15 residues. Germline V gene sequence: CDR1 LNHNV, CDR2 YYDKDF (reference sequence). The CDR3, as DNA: TGTGCCACCAGCAGCGGACAGGGAGACACCGGGGAGCTGTTTTTT. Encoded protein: CATSSGQGDTGELFF.

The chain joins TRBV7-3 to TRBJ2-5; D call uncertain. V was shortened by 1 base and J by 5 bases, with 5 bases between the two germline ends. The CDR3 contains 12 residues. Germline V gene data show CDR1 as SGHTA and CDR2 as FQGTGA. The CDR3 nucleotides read TGTGCCAGCAGCTTAATCTCCGAGACCCAGTACTTC. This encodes CASSLISETQYF.

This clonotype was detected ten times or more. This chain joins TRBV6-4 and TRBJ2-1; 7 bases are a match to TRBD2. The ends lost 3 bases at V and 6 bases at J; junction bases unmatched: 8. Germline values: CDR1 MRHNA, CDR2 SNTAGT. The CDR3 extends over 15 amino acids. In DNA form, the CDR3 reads TGTGCCAGCAGTGAATCAGCGGGATTATCCAATGAGCAGTTCTTC. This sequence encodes CASSESAGLSNEQFF.

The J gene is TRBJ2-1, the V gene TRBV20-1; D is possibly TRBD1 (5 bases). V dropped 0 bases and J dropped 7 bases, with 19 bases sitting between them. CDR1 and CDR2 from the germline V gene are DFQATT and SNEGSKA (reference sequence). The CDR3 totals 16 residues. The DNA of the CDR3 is TGCAGTGCTAGAGATCTAGGTCAGGGCGTGGGGAATGAGCAGTTCTTC. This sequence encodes CSARDLGQGVGNEQFF.

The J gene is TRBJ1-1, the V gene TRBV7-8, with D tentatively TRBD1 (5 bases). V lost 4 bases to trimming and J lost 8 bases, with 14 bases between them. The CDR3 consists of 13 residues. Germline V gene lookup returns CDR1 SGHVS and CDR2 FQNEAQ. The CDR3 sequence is CASSSSGRQEAFF. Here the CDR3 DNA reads TGTGCCAGCAGCTCATCCGGTCGACAGGAAGCTTTCTTT.

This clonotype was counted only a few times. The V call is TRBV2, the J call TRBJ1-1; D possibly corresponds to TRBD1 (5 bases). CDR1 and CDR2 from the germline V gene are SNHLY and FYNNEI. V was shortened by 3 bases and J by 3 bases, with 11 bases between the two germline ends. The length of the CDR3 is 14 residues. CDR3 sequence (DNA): TGTGCCAGCAGTGAGCTCAGGGTACACACTGAAGCTTTCTTT. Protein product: CASSELRVHTEAFF.

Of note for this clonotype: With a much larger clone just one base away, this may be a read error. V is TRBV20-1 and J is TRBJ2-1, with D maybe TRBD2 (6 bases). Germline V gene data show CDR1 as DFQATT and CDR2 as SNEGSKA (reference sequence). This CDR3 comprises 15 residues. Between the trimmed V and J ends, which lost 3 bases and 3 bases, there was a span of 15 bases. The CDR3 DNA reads TGCAGTGCTAGGGCGGAGGGCGGGGACTACAATGAGCAGTTCTTC. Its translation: CSARAEGGDYNEQFF.

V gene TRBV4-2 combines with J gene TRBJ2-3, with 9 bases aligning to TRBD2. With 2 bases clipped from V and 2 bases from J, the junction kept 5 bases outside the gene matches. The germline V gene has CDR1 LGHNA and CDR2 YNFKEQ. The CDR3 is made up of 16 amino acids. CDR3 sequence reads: CASSQRERGDTDTQYF. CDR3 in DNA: TGTGCCAGCAGCCAACGAGAGCGGGGGGACACAGATACGCAGTATTTT.